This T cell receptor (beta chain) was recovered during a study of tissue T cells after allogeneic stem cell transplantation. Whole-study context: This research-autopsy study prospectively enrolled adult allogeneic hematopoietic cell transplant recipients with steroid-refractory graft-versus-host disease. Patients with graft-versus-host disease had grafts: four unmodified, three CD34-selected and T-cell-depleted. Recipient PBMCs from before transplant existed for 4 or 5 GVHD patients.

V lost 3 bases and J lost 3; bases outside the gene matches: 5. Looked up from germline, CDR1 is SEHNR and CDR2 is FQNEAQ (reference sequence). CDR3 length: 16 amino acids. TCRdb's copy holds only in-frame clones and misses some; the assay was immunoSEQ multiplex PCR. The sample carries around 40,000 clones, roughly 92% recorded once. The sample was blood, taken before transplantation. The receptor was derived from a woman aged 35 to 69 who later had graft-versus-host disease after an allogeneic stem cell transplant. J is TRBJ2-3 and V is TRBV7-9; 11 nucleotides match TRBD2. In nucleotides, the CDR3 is TGTGCCAGCAGCTTGACTAGCGGGAAACCGACAGATACGCAGTATTTT. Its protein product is CASSLTSGKPTDTQYF.